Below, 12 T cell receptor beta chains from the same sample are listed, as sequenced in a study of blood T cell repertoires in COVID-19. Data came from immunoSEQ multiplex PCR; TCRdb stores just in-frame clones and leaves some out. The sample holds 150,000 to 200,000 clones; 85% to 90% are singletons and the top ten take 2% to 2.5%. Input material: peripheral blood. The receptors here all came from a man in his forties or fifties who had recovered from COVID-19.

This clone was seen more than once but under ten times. For the CDR3, the DNA is TGTGCCAGTAGTATAGGTAACGGGGTCAATGAGCAGTTCTTC. Amino acid sequence: CASSIGNGVNEQFF. The chain uses TRBV19 and TRBJ2-1; maybe TRBD2 (5 bases). Between the trimmed V and J ends, which lost 1 base and 6 bases, there was a span of 10 bases. The CDR3 extends over 14 amino acids. Germline lookup yields CDR1 LNHDA and CDR2 SQIVND (reference sequence).

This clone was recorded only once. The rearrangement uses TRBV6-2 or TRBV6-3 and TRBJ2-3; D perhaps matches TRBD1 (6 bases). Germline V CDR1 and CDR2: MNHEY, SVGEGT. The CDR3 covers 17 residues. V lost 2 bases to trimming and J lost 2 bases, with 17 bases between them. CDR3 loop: CASSYHRQVGYTDTQYF. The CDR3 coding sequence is TGTGCCAGCAGTTACCATCGACAGGTGGGCTACACAGATACGCAGTATTTT.

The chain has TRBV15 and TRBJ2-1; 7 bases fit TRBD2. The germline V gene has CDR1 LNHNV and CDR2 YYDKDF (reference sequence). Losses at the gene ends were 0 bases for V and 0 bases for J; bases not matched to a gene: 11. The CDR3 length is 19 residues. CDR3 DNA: TGTGCCACCAGCAGAGATCAGAGTTCCCGCGGGAGCTCCTACAATGAGCAGTTCTTC. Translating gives CATSRDQSSRGSSYNEQFF.

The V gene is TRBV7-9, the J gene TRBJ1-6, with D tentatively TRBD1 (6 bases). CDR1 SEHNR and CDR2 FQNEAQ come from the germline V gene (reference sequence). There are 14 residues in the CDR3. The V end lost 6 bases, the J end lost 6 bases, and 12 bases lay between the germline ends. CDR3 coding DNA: TGTGCCAGCAGTTTGGACAGCCTTAATTCACCCCTCCACTTT. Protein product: CASSLDSLNSPLHF.

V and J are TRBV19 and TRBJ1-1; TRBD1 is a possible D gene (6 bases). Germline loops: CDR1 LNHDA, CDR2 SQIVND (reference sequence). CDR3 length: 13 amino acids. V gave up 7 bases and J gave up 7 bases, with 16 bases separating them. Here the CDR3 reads CASIQLGGLEAFF. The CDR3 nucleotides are TGTGCCAGTATCCAACTGGGGGGGCTTGAAGCTTTCTTT.

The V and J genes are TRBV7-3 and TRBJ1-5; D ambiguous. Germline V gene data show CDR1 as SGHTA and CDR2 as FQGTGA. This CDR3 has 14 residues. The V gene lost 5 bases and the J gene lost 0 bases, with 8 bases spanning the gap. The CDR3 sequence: CASSPLSSNQPQHF. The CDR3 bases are TGTGCCAGCAGCCCCCTATCTAGCAATCAGCCCCAGCATTTT.

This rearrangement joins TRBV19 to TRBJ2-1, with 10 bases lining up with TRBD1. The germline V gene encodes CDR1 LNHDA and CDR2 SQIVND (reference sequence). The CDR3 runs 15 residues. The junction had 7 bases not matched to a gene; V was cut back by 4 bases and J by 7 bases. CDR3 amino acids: CASSKTGTGVNEQFF. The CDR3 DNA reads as TGTGCCAGTAGTAAAACCGGGACAGGGGTTAATGAGCAGTTCTTC. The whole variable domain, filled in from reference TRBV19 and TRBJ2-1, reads DGGITQSPKYLFRKEGQNVTLSCEQNLNHDAMYWYRQDPGQGLRLIYYSQIVNDFQKGDIAEGYSVSREKKESFPLTVTSAQKNPTAFYLCASSKTGTGVNEQFFGPGTRLTVL.

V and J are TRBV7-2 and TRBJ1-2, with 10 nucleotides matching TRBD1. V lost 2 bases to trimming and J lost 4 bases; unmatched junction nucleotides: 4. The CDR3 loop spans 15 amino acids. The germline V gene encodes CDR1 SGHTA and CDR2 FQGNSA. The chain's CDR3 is CASSLPGQGFYGYTF. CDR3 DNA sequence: TGTGCCAGCAGCTTACCGGGACAGGGGTTCTATGGCTACACCTTC.

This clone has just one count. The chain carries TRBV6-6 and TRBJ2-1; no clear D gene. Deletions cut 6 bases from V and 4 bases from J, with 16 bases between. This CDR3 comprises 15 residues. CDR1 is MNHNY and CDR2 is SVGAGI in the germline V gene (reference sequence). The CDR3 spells CASSYSSGDYNEQFF. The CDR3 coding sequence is TGTGCCAGCAGCTATAGTTCAGGTGATTACAATGAGCAGTTCTTC.

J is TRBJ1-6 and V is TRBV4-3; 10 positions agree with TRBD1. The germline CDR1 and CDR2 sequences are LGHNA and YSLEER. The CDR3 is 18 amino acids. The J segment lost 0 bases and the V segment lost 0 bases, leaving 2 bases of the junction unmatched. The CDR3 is CASSQEGQGSSYNSPLHF. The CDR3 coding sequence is TGCGCCAGCAGCCAAGAGGGACAGGGGAGCTCCTATAATTCACCCCTCCACTTT.

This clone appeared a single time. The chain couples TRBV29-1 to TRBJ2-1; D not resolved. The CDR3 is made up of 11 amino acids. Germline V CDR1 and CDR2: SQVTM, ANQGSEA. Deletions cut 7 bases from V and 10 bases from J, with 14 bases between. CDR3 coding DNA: TGCAGCGCGTCCCTGAGAGGCGAGCAGTTCTTC. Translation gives CSASLRGEQFF.

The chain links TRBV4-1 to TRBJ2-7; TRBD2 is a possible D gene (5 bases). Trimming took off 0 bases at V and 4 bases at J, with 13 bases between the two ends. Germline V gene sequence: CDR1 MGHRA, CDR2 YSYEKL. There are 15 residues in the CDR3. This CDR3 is CASSQERAERYEQYF. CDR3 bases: TGCGCCAGCAGCCAAGAAAGGGCGGAGCGGTACGAGCAGTACTTC.